The 27 T cell receptor beta chains in this list originate from one sample, sequenced in a study of blood T cell repertoires in COVID-19. Profiled with immunoSEQ multiplex PCR; TCRdb holds only in-frame clones, not every one. The sample includes 150,000 to 200,000 clones, 85% of them seen just once. The sample was peripheral blood. All receptors derive from a human donor with acute or convalescent COVID-19. The donor label of this sample is uncertain.

The gene calls are TRBV4-1 and TRBJ2-7; maybe TRBD2 (5 bases). V was pared by 4 bases and J by 4 bases, with 26 bases between. CDR3 length: 18 amino acids. Germline CDR1 MGHRA, CDR2 YSYEKL. This CDR3 is CASSPPGYGVRGSYEQYF. The CDR3 DNA is TGCGCCAGCAGCCCCCCGGGGTACGGCGTGAGAGGGTCATACGAGCAGTACTTC.

This chain uses TRBV6-5 with TRBJ1-4, with D possibly being TRBD1 (6 bases). CDR1 MNHEY and CDR2 SVGAGI come from the germline V gene. The CDR3 is 15 amino acids. V lost 6 bases and J lost 0, with 11 bases in between. The CDR3 bases are TGTGCCAGCAGCCTTGACAGGTCAACTAATGAAAAACTGTTTTTT. Amino acid sequence: CASSLDRSTNEKLFF.

This chain uses TRBV5-1 with TRBJ1-4, with 8 nucleotides matching TRBD1. Germline trimming cut 3 bases from V and 1 base from J; bases unmatched to any gene: 2. Germline-derived CDR1 and CDR2 are SGHRS and YFSETQ. The CDR3 consists of 15 residues. CDR3 coding DNA: TGCGCCAGCAGCTCCGACAGGGGAACTAATGAAAAACTGTTTTTT. Amino acid sequence: CASSSDRGTNEKLFF. Looking up the rest from reference TRBV5-1 and TRBJ1-4 gives the full variable domain: KAGVTQTPRYLIKTRGQQVTLSCSPISGHRSVSWYQQTPGQGLQFLFEYFSETQRNKGNFPGRFSGRQFSNSRSEMNVSTLELGDSALYLCASSSDRGTNEKLFFGSGTQLSVL.

The chain is built from TRBV5-1 and TRBJ2-7; weak D call: TRBD2 (6 bases). The CDR3 length is 15 residues. Germline CDR1 SGHRS, CDR2 YFSETQ. Trimming stripped 4 bases from V and 5 bases from J, with 19 bases between. The CDR3 bases are TGCGCCAGCAGCCCCTTGACCGCGAGGGAGGACGAGCAGTACTTC. Its protein product is CASSPLTAREDEQYF. Supplemented by reference TRBV5-1 and TRBJ2-7, the full variable domain reads KAGVTQTPRYLIKTRGQQVTLSCSPISGHRSVSWYQQTPGQGLQFLFEYFSETQRNKGNFPGRFSGRQFSNSRSEMNVSTLELGDSALYLCASSPLTAREDEQYFGPGTRLTVT.

This clone has a single count. This sequence joins TRBV9 and TRBJ2-5; TRBD2 matches at 7 bases. The CDR3 covers 16 residues. Germline V CDR1 and CDR2: SGDLS, YYNGEE. The J segment lost 2 bases and the V segment lost 0 bases, leaving 7 bases of the junction unmatched. CDR3 residues: CASSVAGGGPQETQYF. As DNA, the CDR3 is TGTGCCAGCAGCGTAGCGGGCGGGGGTCCTCAAGAGACCCAGTACTTC.

This chain connects TRBV7-9 to TRBJ1-5; D gene uncertain. The CDR3 covers 12 residues. V dropped 2 bases and J dropped 9 bases, with 8 bases sitting between them. Germline assignment: CDR1 SEHNR and CDR2 FQNEAQ (reference sequence). The CDR3 sequence: CASSLNTGPQHF. CDR3 DNA: TGTGCCAGCAGCTTAAATACCGGGCCCCAGCATTTT.

This sequence joins TRBV7-2 and TRBJ1-6; D not certain. The CDR3 sequence is 14 residues long. The germline V and J ends were trimmed by 5 bases and 6 bases, with 11 bases remaining between them. The germline CDR1 and CDR2 sequences are SGHTA and FQGNSA. DNA for the CDR3: TGTGCCAGCAGCCCAAGACGGGGTAATTCACCCCTCCACTTT. It translates to CASSPRRGNSPLHF.

V and J are TRBV30 and TRBJ1-6, with TRBD1 matching over 10 bases. Germline V gene lookup returns CDR1 GTSNPN and CDR2 SVGIG (reference sequence). Unmatched junction bases numbered 5, after V lost 0 bases and J lost 9 bases. CDR3 length: 15 amino acids. This CDR3 is CAWSVSGQGISPLHF. The CDR3 DNA reads as TGTGCCTGGAGTGTGTCGGGACAGGGGATTTCACCCCTCCACTTT.

For the CDR3, the DNA is TGTGCCAGCAGTGGGACAGGGTTGTGGGAGCAGTACTTC. It yields the protein CASSGTGLWEQYF. V and J are TRBV27 and TRBJ2-7, with TRBD1 matching over 9 bases. CDR3 size: 13 residues. Germline CDR1 reads MNHEY; CDR2 reads SMNVEV (reference sequence). V lost 5 bases, J lost 7 bases, and 6 bases stayed unmatched.

The DNA of the CDR3 is TGTGCCTGTAGGACAGGGCTTATGAACACTGAAGCTTTCTTT. Encoded protein: CACRTGLMNTEAFF. This chain connects TRBV30 to TRBJ1-1; 8 nucleotides match TRBD1. Looked up from germline, CDR1 is GTSNPN and CDR2 is SVGIG (reference sequence). V lost 6 bases to trimming and J lost 0 bases; unmatched junction nucleotides: 6. The CDR3 is made up of 14 amino acids.

This sequence joins TRBV19 and TRBJ2-2, with 12 bases fitting TRBD1. V lost 8 bases and J lost 6; bases outside the gene matches: 10. Germline values: CDR1 LNHDA, CDR2 SQIVND (reference sequence). This CDR3 comprises 16 residues. CDR3 bases: TGTGCCAGTTCGGGACAGGGGGCTCCGCTTGCCGGGGAGCTGTTTTTT. This sequence encodes CASSGQGAPLAGELFF. The full variable domain, completed using reference TRBV19 and TRBJ2-2, is DGGITQSPKYLFRKEGQNVTLSCEQNLNHDAMYWYRQDPGQGLRLIYYSQIVNDFQKGDIAEGYSVSREKKESFPLTVTSAQKNPTAFYLCASSGQGAPLAGELFFGEGSRLTVL.

This clone was counted many times. The gene calls are TRBV6-6 and TRBJ2-7; TRBD1 aligns across 7 bases. The CDR3 contains 13 residues. J lost 5 bases, V lost 6 bases, and 7 bases had no gene match. Germline loops: CDR1 MNHNY, CDR2 SVGAGI (reference sequence). The DNA for the CDR3 is TGTGCCAGCAGAGGGGGCGTCCTAAACGAGCAGTACTTC. It codes for CASRGGVLNEQYF.

The CDR3 protein is CASSPPDRLFPWGNEAFF. CDR3 bases: TGTGCCAGCTCTCCGCCGGACAGGTTGTTTCCGTGGGGGAATGAAGCTTTCTTT. The chain joins TRBV9 to TRBJ1-1; 7 bases align to TRBD1. Trimming at V came to 7 bases and at J to 7 bases, leaving 25 bases not matched to a gene. Germline V gives CDR1 SGDLS, CDR2 YYNGEE. There are 18 residues in the CDR3.

The chain combines TRBV2 with TRBJ1-4; the match to TRBD1 covers 8 bases. The CDR3 extends over 13 amino acids. Germline CDR1 SNHLY, CDR2 FYNNEI. J gave up 10 bases and V 6 bases, and 7 bases lay outside the gene matches. The CDR3 DNA sequence: TGTGCCAGCAGAGCAGGACAGGGAAGAAAACTGTTTTTT. Translation gives CASRAGQGRKLFF.

The chain has TRBV29-1 and TRBJ2-1; 7 bases match TRBD1. The CDR3 extends over 11 amino acids. CDR1 is SQVTM and CDR2 is ANQGSEA in the germline V gene. V gave up 4 bases and J gave up 6 bases; unmatched junction bases: 0. CDR3 in amino acids: CSVGQGNEQFF. CDR3 DNA sequence: TGCAGCGTTGGACAGGGCAATGAGCAGTTCTTC.

This clone was detected a few times. The V call is TRBV11-2, the J call TRBJ1-5; D possibly corresponds to TRBD1 (6 bases). Per germline, CDR1 SGHAT and CDR2 FQNNGV. V lost 4 bases to trimming and J lost 5 bases, with 18 bases between them. CDR3 length: 16 amino acids. The CDR3 DNA sequence: TGTGCCAGCAGCTCCCTGCGAGGGGGAAGAGATCAGCCCCAGCATTTT. It codes for CASSSLRGGRDQPQHF.

The chain couples TRBV28 to TRBJ1-5, with TRBD1 matching over 10 bases. With V trimmed by 5 bases and J by 6 bases, 7 bases remained unmatched. This CDR3 is built from 15 residues. Germline-derived CDR1 and CDR2 are MDHEN and SYDVKM. CDR3 protein: CASSLPGQGIQPQHF. The DNA for the CDR3 is TGTGCCAGCAGTCTACCGGGACAGGGGATTCAGCCCCAGCATTTT.

The genes are TRBV6-5 and TRBJ1-2; D unclear. This CDR3 contains 12 residues. CDR1 is MNHEY, CDR2 SVGAGI, per germline. Trimming removed 5 bases at V and 3 bases at J, with 7 bases between. The CDR3 loop is CASSILYYGYTF. The DNA for the CDR3 is TGTGCCAGCAGTATCTTGTACTATGGCTACACCTTC.

The rearrangement uses TRBV12-1 and TRBJ1-1; no check of the table's D call, TRBD1, against the DNA was made. TRBV12-1 is assigned pseudogene status. The CDR3 is 15 amino acids. CDR3 bases: TGTGCCAGCAGCCACAGCACCACAATGAACACTGAAGCTTTCTTT. This codes for CASSHSTTMNTEAFF.

This chain uses TRBV4-2 with TRBJ2-1; 15 bases are a match to TRBD2. The CDR3 consists of 22 residues. J lost 3 bases, V lost 4 bases, and 19 bases had no gene match. The germline gives CDR1 LGHNA, CDR2 YNFKEQ. CDR3 protein: CASSPRVGLAGGRDLVYNEQFF. The CDR3 DNA reads as TGTGCCAGCAGCCCCCGGGTAGGACTAGCGGGGGGGCGGGACTTAGTCTACAATGAGCAGTTCTTC.

The chain uses TRBV5-1 and TRBJ1-4; D gene ambiguous. This CDR3 spans 14 amino acids. Trimming took 2 bases from V and 3 from J, leaving 8 bases between them. Germline V lookup: CDR1 SGHRS, CDR2 YFSETQ. Here the CDR3 reads CASSFGSSNEKLFF. CDR3 nucleotides: TGCGCCAGCAGCTTCGGGAGTTCTAATGAAAAACTGTTTTTT.

CDR3 nucleotides: TGTGCCAGCAGTTACGGGGCCCTAGCCAAAAACATTCAGTACTTC. Translation: CASSYGALAKNIQYF. V and J are TRBV6-5 and TRBJ2-4; D perhaps matches TRBD1 (5 bases). Per germline, CDR1 MNHEY and CDR2 SVGAGI. V was cut by 2 bases and J by 0 bases, with 8 bases left in between. This CDR3 comprises 15 residues.

The genes are TRBV4-3 and TRBJ2-7, with 9 bases fitting TRBD1. Germline V gene data show CDR1 as LGHNA and CDR2 as YSLEER. The CDR3 runs to 16 residues. Trimming removed 4 bases from V and 4 bases from J; junction bases left unmatched: 11. The chain's CDR3 is CASSPSGTGKGYEQYF. The CDR3 DNA reads TGCGCCAGCAGCCCCTCCGGGACAGGGAAAGGTTACGAGCAGTACTTC.

V is TRBV11-1 and J is TRBJ2-1, with D possibly matching TRBD1 (7 bases). Trimming removed 2 bases at V and 8 bases at J, with 16 bases between. The CDR3 has 15 residues. Germline CDR1 SGHAT, CDR2 FQDESV (reference sequence). The CDR3, as DNA: TGTGCCAGCAGCTTATCAGGGGGGAGTTGGGATGAGCAGTTCTTC. Amino acids: CASSLSGGSWDEQFF. Looking up the rest from reference TRBV11-1 and TRBJ2-1 gives the full variable domain: EAEVAQSPRYKITEKSQAVAFWCDPISGHATLYWYRQILGQGPELLVQFQDESVVDDSQLPKDRFSAERLKGVDSTLKIQPAELGDSAMYLCASSLSGGSWDEQFFGPGTRLTVL.

The table lists this clone with a count of one. V and J are TRBV5-4 and TRBJ2-7, with 9 bases identical to TRBD1. From germline, CDR1 is SGHNT and CDR2 YYREEE (reference sequence). V dropped 4 bases and J dropped 4; count of bases not matched to a gene: 9. The CDR3 spans 15 residues. CDR3 in amino acids: CASSPPDRGGYEQYF. The CDR3 DNA is TGTGCCAGCAGCCCACCAGACAGGGGGGGTTACGAGCAGTACTTC.

V is TRBV19 and J is TRBJ2-5, with unresolved D. Trimming took 0 bases from V and 1 from J, leaving 9 bases between them. Germline CDR1 LNHDA, CDR2 SQIVND (reference sequence). CDR3 length equals 15 residues. The CDR3 is CASSIDRPGQETQYF. CDR3 DNA: TGTGCCAGTAGTATAGATCGCCCAGGCCAAGAGACCCAGTACTTC.

The CDR3 reads CASSPGTDRPELFF. The CDR3 nucleotides read TGTGCCAGCAGCCCCGGGACAGATCGGCCAGAACTGTTTTTT. This chain connects TRBV5-5 to TRBJ1-4, with 7 bases fitting TRBD1. CDR1 SGHKS and CDR2 YYEKEE come from the germline V gene (reference sequence). V shed 4 bases, J shed 12 bases, and the junction held 12 bases outside the gene matches. The CDR3 has 14 amino acids.